This TCR beta chain was obtained from a study of T cells in Graves' hyperthyroidism and ophthalmopathy (dated by TCRdb to about 2019). About the investigation overall: Peripheral blood samples were taken at the time of initial diagnosis, prior to any treatment. The paper reports TCR Vbeta CDR3 sequencing of some 140 peripheral blood samples: some 41 ophthalmopathy, roughly 74 hyperthyroidism and approximately 17 progressor patients. In about 6 Graves' hyperthyroidism patients, the study also compared T-cell repertoires from thyroid tissue with T-cell repertoires from blood. Whether ophthalmopathy could be predicted prospectively was tested in an independent validation cohort made up of roughly 19 hyperthyroidism patients plus 17 patients who later progressed to ophthalmopathy. The 95 to 100 discovery patients were randomly divided into training and test sets at a 7:3 ratio. To identify distinguishing TCR V-J signatures, a discovery cohort of 100 or so patients was used, comprising 43 with Graves' ophthalmopathy and about 59 with stable Graves' hyperthyroidism. Following sampling, methimazole starting at 30 mg daily was given to hyperthyroidism patients, and high-dose intravenous methylprednisolone was given to ophthalmopathy patients.

This clonotype was seen a handful of times. Its specific antigen is unknown. No per-base quality is available; no much larger clone lies one base away. Amplification of TCR beta CDR3 regions was carried out from RNA transcripts. A first-round RT-PCR of the TCR CDR3 used the HTBI primer set with the Qiagen OneStep RT-PCR kit. Libraries were constructed in a second round of multiplex PCR, after which size selection and purification were performed. The libraries were sequenced on an Illumina HiSeq2000 using paired-end 100 bp reads. Processing in the source paper ran as follows. SOAPnuke was used to process the raw data, throwing out any read that contained adapters or uncalled bases, had a mean Phred below 15, or lacked an exact constant-primer or identifier match. COPE v1.2.5 was used to merge high-quality paired reads, and clonotypes were defined as unique nucleotide sequences. MiTCR v1.1 was used to align clonotypes to the IMGT TRBV, TRBD and TRBJ reference segments. The analysis included only V-J combinations with a frequency above 0.0001, which together covered 99% to 99.2% of the repertoires. The TCS score was defined as F50 (clonal expansion) divided by E x V (chaos), with BLOSUM62-based TCRdist calculated between CDR3 peptides within each V-J. Welch's t-statistics and random forest reduced just over 500 V-J features to 10 to 15, which were used in a naive Bayes classifier (R e1071). The public reads were reanalyzed by TCRdb: fastp trimming at Q25, MiXCR alignment, in-frame beta chains only. Each record represents a unique CDR3 protein, reported with the most common genes and DNA among its rows. TCRdb's processing, not the authors', yielded these V and J calls. The sample data list 300,000 to 450,000 distinct CDR3 sequences, and under 15% of these were observed just once. The top ten clones comprise about 31% of the sample.

CDR1 ENHRY and CDR2 SYGVKD were looked up in the germline V gene. Measured from the cysteine to the phenylalanine, the CDR3 is 14 residues long. Of all the DNA, just the CDR3 is kept, 42 bases in frame from base 1. V and J are trimmed by 5 bases and 5 bases, and the gene matches miss 2 bases of the junction. Overall results and qualifications from the work: In cross-validation, a model built on a 13 V-J signature told ophthalmopathy apart from stable hyperthyroidism with approximately 90% sensitivity and roughly 81% specificity, and in testing the same model reached 80%/75%. During validation, the model predicted progression to ophthalmopathy a median of about 6.3 months ahead of onset, with around 65% sensitivity and less than 85% specificity. Most expanded thyroid clonotypes (frequency above 0.001) were also found in blood, which suggests that blood repertoires may mirror thyroid immune responses. Sample size was not statistically predetermined, and blinding of investigators to group allocation was not performed.

Stable Graves' hyperthyroidism was defined as no progression to ophthalmopathy during 18 months of follow-up. Hyperthyroidism patients were newly diagnosed, with disease duration under 2 months, and aged 18 to 65 years. The study excluded patients with uncontrolled infections, other autoimmune diseases, pregnancy or lactation. Diagnoses were based on clinical symptoms, serum thyroxine and TRAb, thyroid ultrasound and orbital computed tomography. Ficoll-Paque density gradient centrifugation was used to isolate PBMCs from 9.5 to 10 ml of fresh peripheral blood. Total RNA was extracted using Trizol reagent, and RNA quality was assessed on an Agilent 2100 Bioanalyzer.

This sequence originates from a young woman with Graves' hyperthyroidism. In this chain, TRBV10-3 is recombined with TRBJ2-2; TRBD1 aligns with 10 central bases. The sample comprised blood. CDR3 protein: CAISTGQGTGELFF. The DNA is as follows: TGTGCCATCAGTACGGGACAGGGGACCGGGGAGCTGTTTTTT.